Listed below are T cell receptor beta chains from one sample, sequenced in a study of T cell responses to AZD1222 COVID-19 vaccine. The method was immunoSEQ multiplex PCR; TCRdb's version includes in-frame clones alone and lacks a portion of them. In the table there are under 200,000 clones, 85% to 90% of which are singletons. The source was peripheral blood, collected 28 days after the second AZD1222 dose. The receptors come from an adult who received the AZD1222 COVID-19 vaccine. Both conserved end residues are part of each CDR3.

V	J	CDR3
TRBV5-4	TRBJ2-1	CASSLGGALSYNEQFF
TRBV3-1/TRBV3-2	TRBJ2-2	CASRRGPNTGELFF
TRBV2	TRBJ1-4	CASREGQANEKLFF
TRBV29-1	TRBJ2-5	CSVEGTGNVQETQYF
TRBV19	TRBJ1-1	CASSIRPGTEAFF
TRBV4-1	TRBJ1-5	CASSQVAGGRQPQHF
TRBV25-1	TRBJ1-2	CATQATLGGYTF
TRBV29-1	TRBJ1-2	CSVALGAGGYTF
TRBV3-1/TRBV3-2	TRBJ1-1	CASSQVLRQGGTEAFF
TRBV9	TRBJ1-1	CASSGVARLNTEAFF
TRBV5-5	TRBJ2-3	CASSPLGGTDTQYF
TRBV5-4	TRBJ2-3	CASSFSGGARDTQYF
TRBV4-1	TRBJ2-3	CASSQDPAGAADTQYF
TRBV24-1	TRBJ2-5	CATSEMYYQETQYF
TRBV9	TRBJ1-1	CASSLLPQNTEAFF
TRBV19	TRBJ2-2	CASIKSRGGWGLANTGELFF
TRBV19	TRBJ1-3	CASSYGTVLEGNTIYF
TRBV5-8	TRBJ1-4	CASLWAGLNEKLFF
TRBV19	TRBJ1-2	CASTSHGRDRLNYGYTF
TRBV6-5	TRBJ2-1	CASSFDRGGYNEQFF
TRBV6-1	TRBJ1-2	CASSELRGLSGYTF
TRBV7-2	TRBJ1-4	CASSSGTREKLFF
TRBV6-5	TRBJ1-6	CASSYGGGSYNSPLHF
TRBV29-1	TRBJ2-1	CSVWTGLGDEQFF
TRBV27	TRBJ2-5	CASSAPNRGRAETQYF
TRBV2	TRBJ1-2	CASRRDSNYGYTF
TRBV27	TRBJ2-3	CASSSLTSGVYTQYF
TRBV19	TRBJ1-2	CASSVGDPYGYTF
TRBV6-1	TRBJ2-2	CASSELGGLTGELFF
TRBV6-6	TRBJ2-7	CASNLQGPYGDEQYF
TRBV3-1/TRBV3-2	TRBJ1-6	CASSQGRPKDSPLHF
TRBV3-1/TRBV3-2	TRBJ1-3	CASSHPGQGNTIYF
TRBV3-1/TRBV3-2	TRBJ1-2	CASSQRASGVSNYGYTF
TRBV11-2	TRBJ2-2	CASSLEGATGELFF
TRBV7-8	TRBJ2-7	CASSKGTAYEQYF
TRBV16	TRBJ1-4	CASSPNPFNEKLFF
TRBV5-1	TRBJ2-4	CASSSHRVDIQYF
TRBV7-9	TRBJ1-2	CASSRNKYGYTF
TRBV18	TRBJ2-7	CASSPPTSGGSYEQYF
TRBV9	TRBJ2-7	CASSVEWGAYEQYF
TRBV24-1	TRBJ2-5	CATSDGTQGTQYF
TRBV5-5	TRBJ1-1	CASSLVGIMNTEAFF
TRBV18	TRBJ1-2	CASSPPEGREYGYTF
TRBV6-6	TRBJ1-2	CASSPIDRSYGYTF
TRBV28	TRBJ2-6	CASGSQGSTGANVLTF
TRBV2	TRBJ1-6	CAGARGVGSPLHF
TRBV3-1/TRBV3-2	TRBJ1-4	CASSQVQLNEKLFF
TRBV2	TRBJ1-3	CASRQGSSGNTIYF
TRBV10-1	TRBJ1-6	CASRREWDSPLHF
TRBV20-1	TRBJ2-7	CSAGETGGIYEQYF
TRBV27	TRBJ1-3	CASSKDYRSGNTIYF
TRBV30	TRBJ1-1	CAWESASTEAFF
TRBV5-1	TRBJ2-1	CASSLADRPGEQFF
TRBV19	TRBJ1-3	CATMDSSGNTIYF
TRBV7-3	TRBJ1-1	CASSQTGAGTEAFF
TRBV18	TRBJ1-4	CASSTSRGINEKLFF
TRBV5-1	TRBJ2-5	CASSAEPPGQGYAETQYF
TRBV19	TRBJ1-2	CASSLPGTGDGYTF
TRBV5-6	TRBJ1-2	CASRLQGAGHSDGYTF